Below are 18 T cell receptor beta chains sequenced from a single sample in a study of technical replicates of blood from a handful of donors. The assay was immunoSEQ multiplex PCR, and TCRdb's table has in-frame clones only and misses some. The sample has roughly 68,000 clones; about nine tenths are singletons. Material for sequencing was PBMCs. These receptors were taken from a human donor in good health. Some clones in this sample may be carry-over from other donors' samples.

The chain combines TRBV10-1 with TRBJ1-6, with D maybe TRBD1 (5 bases). In germline, CDR1 is WNHNN, CDR2 SYGVQD (reference sequence). This CDR3 has 17 amino acids. V lost 4 bases, J lost 7 bases, and 20 bases lay in between. CDR3: CASSGARGHVVNSPLHF. Here the CDR3 DNA reads TGCGCCAGCAGTGGTGCCCGTGGACACGTAGTCAATTCACCCCTCCACTTT.

This chain uses TRBV7-2 with TRBJ1-2, with 9 bases that match TRBD1. Germline-derived CDR1 and CDR2 are SGHTA and FQGNSA. The length of the CDR3 is 14 residues. The J segment lost 5 bases and the V segment lost 5 bases, leaving 6 bases of the junction unmatched. The CDR3 is CASSLTGGRYGYTF. For the CDR3, the DNA is TGTGCCAGCAGCCTGACAGGGGGGAGGTATGGCTACACCTTC. Full variable domain (outside the CDR3, taken from reference TRBV7-2 and TRBJ1-2): GAGVSQSPSNKVTEKGKDVELRCDPISGHTALYWYRQSLGQGLEFLIYFQGNSAPDKSGLPSDRFSAERTGGSVSTLTIQRTQQEDSAVYLCASSLTGGRYGYTFGSGTRLTVV.

This chain links TRBV6-1 with TRBJ1-2; 7 bases align to TRBD1. This CDR3 is built from 17 residues. Germline V gene sequence: CDR1 MNHNS, CDR2 SASEGT. Trimming at V came to 4 bases and at J to 2 bases, leaving 13 bases not matched to a gene. CDR3 sequence (DNA): TGTGCCAGCAGTGGGCCCACCTCTGGCAGGGGGAACTATGGCTACACCTTC. It is translated as CASSGPTSGRGNYGYTF.

The chain is built from TRBV7-9 and TRBJ2-1; D remains unclear. With 5 bases removed from V and 3 bases from J, the gap between germline ends came to 11 bases. Germline assignment: CDR1 SEHNR and CDR2 FQNEAQ (reference sequence). CDR3 length equals 14 residues. The CDR3 nucleotides read TGTGCCAGCAGCCCAGACACGATCTACAATGAGCAGTTCTTC. It is translated as CASSPDTIYNEQFF.

The chain recombines TRBV13 with TRBJ2-3; 7 nucleotides line up with TRBD2. The CDR3 runs to 17 residues. V lost 0 bases, J lost 4 bases, and 10 bases stayed unmatched. The V gene's germline CDR1 is PRHDT and CDR2 FYEKMQ (reference sequence). CDR3 bases: TGTGCCAGCAGCTTAGGCCCCCCCAGGCTAGCGGCAGATACGCAGTATTTT. It yields the protein CASSLGPPRLAADTQYF.

The chain carries TRBV7-6 and TRBJ2-1, with 7 bases lining up with TRBD1. The junction had 9 bases not matched to a gene; V was cut back by 4 bases and J by 6 bases. The CDR3 runs to 15 residues. Germline CDR1 reads SGHVS; CDR2 reads FNYEAQ. For the CDR3, the DNA is TGTGCCAGCAGCTCAAGACAGGGCAGGGGCAATGAGCAGTTCTTC. As protein: CASSSRQGRGNEQFF.

This clone was picked up one time. The V and J genes are TRBV25-1 and TRBJ1-1, with 9 bases fitting TRBD1. This CDR3 has 15 amino acids. The junction had 6 bases not matched to a gene; V was cut back by 2 bases and J by 5 bases. The germline CDR1 and CDR2 sequences are MGHDK and SYGVNS. The CDR3: CASSETDRGYTEAFF. CDR3 nucleotides: TGTGCCAGCAGTGAAACGGACAGGGGTTATACTGAAGCTTTCTTT.

The J gene is TRBJ2-1, the V gene TRBV19; TRBD2 matches 13 bases. Germline V gene lookup returns CDR1 LNHDA and CDR2 SQIVND (reference sequence). With 6 bases clipped from V and 7 bases from J, the junction kept 6 bases outside the gene matches. This CDR3 is 15 amino acids long. The CDR3 region has the DNA TGTGCCAGTAGGACCGGACTAGCGGGAGTTAATGAGCAGTTCTTC. As protein: CASRTGLAGVNEQFF.

The chain links TRBV7-9 to TRBJ1-2, with TRBD1 matching 7 bases. This CDR3 region has 16 residues. From germline, CDR1 is SEHNR and CDR2 FQNEAQ (reference sequence). J lost 2 bases, V lost 2 bases, and 8 bases had no gene match. Here the CDR3 DNA reads TGTGCCAGCAGCTTACTGTCGGACAGGCCCAACTATGGCTACACCTTC. Its translation is CASSLLSDRPNYGYTF.

The chain carries TRBV5-4 and TRBJ2-5, with a weak D call TRBD1 (6 bases). The CDR3 spans 14 residues. V was shortened by 1 base and J by 5 bases, with 12 bases between the two germline ends. The germline gives CDR1 SGHNT, CDR2 YYREEE (reference sequence). The CDR3 sequence is CASSLFGGRETQYF. The CDR3, as DNA: TGTGCCAGCAGCTTGTTTGGGGGCCGGGAGACCCAGTACTTC.

CDR3 nucleotide sequence: TGTGCCAGTAGTATTCAGGGGTCAGAGACCCAGTACTTC. It encodes CASSIQGSETQYF. The chain is built from TRBV19 and TRBJ2-5; D is perhaps TRBD1 (6 bases). Germline assignment: CDR1 LNHDA and CDR2 SQIVND (reference sequence). The length of the CDR3 is 13 residues. With 3 bases removed from V and 4 bases from J, the gap between germline ends came to 9 bases.

The chain uses TRBV4-2 and TRBJ1-5, with D maybe TRBD1 (5 bases). The CDR3 sequence is 16 residues long. V lost 0 bases to trimming and J lost 4 bases, with 13 bases between them. From germline, CDR1 is LGHNA and CDR2 YNFKEQ. The CDR3 nucleotides read TGTGCCAGCAGCCAAGACCTAGGATCAGGGAATCAGCCCCAGCATTTT. Translation: CASSQDLGSGNQPQHF.

The genes are TRBV7-2 and TRBJ1-5, with 9 bases matching TRBD1. V shed 5 bases and J 5 bases; nucleotides not matched to a gene: 7. Germline lookup yields CDR1 SGHTA and CDR2 FQGNSA. The CDR3 runs 15 residues. DNA of the CDR3: TGTGCCAGCAGCCCTGGGGGACAGGGTCATCAGCCCCAGCATTTT. This codes for CASSPGGQGHQPQHF. The complete variable domain, with remaining parts taken from reference TRBV7-2 and TRBJ1-5, reads GAGVSQSPSNKVTEKGKDVELRCDPISGHTALYWYRQSLGQGLEFLIYFQGNSAPDKSGLPSDRFSAERTGGSVSTLTIQRTQQEDSAVYLCASSPGGQGHQPQHFGDGTRLSIL.

The rearrangement joins TRBV7-9 to TRBJ2-7, with TRBD2 matching 14 bases. This CDR3 region has 16 residues. Looked up from germline, CDR1 is SEHNR and CDR2 is FQNEAQ (reference sequence). After removal of 7 bases from V and 3 bases from J, the junction contained 8 bases not matched to a gene. The CDR3 sequence: CASTLGLAGGRYEQYF. The DNA for the CDR3 is TGTGCCAGCACCCTAGGACTAGCGGGAGGACGCTACGAGCAGTACTTC.

DNA of the CDR3: TGTGCCAGCAGCCAAGCTCTAGCGGGTCCCTACAATGAGCAGTTCTTC. Protein sequence: CASSQALAGPYNEQFF. V and J are TRBV4-2 and TRBJ2-1, with TRBD2 matching 8 bases. CDR3 length equals 16 residues. Germline values: CDR1 LGHNA, CDR2 YNFKEQ. The V gene end was trimmed by 1 base and the J gene end by 2 bases; junction bases not matched to a gene: 4.

V gene TRBV5-6 combines with J gene TRBJ1-6; D uncertain. The V end was cut by 0 bases, the J end by 3 bases, with 7 bases between. The CDR3 runs to 15 residues. Per the germline V gene, CDR1 is SGHDT and CDR2 is YYEEEE. The CDR3 reads CASSLVRVYNSPLHF. CDR3 nucleotides: TGTGCCAGCAGCTTGGTGCGGGTCTATAATTCACCCCTCCACTTT.

This chain joins TRBV6-5 and TRBJ2-7; unclear D gene. The CDR3 has 11 amino acids. Germline CDR1 and CDR2: MNHEY and SVGAGI. With 7 bases removed from V and 6 bases from J, the gap between germline ends came to 10 bases. CDR3 sequence: CASISNSEQYF. DNA of the CDR3: TGTGCCAGCATCAGTAACAGCGAGCAGTACTTC.

The chain has TRBV30 and TRBJ2-2, with 10 bases matching TRBD1. CDR1 is GTSNPN and CDR2 is SVGIG in the germline V gene (reference sequence). V was pared by 1 base and J by 3 bases, with 2 bases of the junction left unmatched. The CDR3 loop spans 15 amino acids. CDR3 sequence (DNA): TGTGCCTGGAGTGCGGGACAGGGGTACACCGGGGAGCTGTTTTTT. Translation gives CAWSAGQGYTGELFF.